Listed here are 18 T cell receptor beta chains from one sample, sequenced in a study of blood T cell repertoires in COVID-19 (dated by TCRdb to the early 2020s). Library preparation used the immunoSEQ multiplex PCR assay. The clones in this table, taken by TCRdb from immuneACCESS, are in-frame only. Not every clone is retained; where verified, under half of the shortfall comes from an unresolved V gene, and the cause of the rest is unknown. The sample includes more than 100,000 clones, with roughly 85% observed a single time. The ten largest make up under 4% of the sample. Material for sequencing was peripheral blood. Every receptor here comes from a man over 45 in a cohort sampled during active COVID-19.

The CDR3 region has the DNA TGCGCCAGCAGCGGTGAGGGGGTCGGCGAGCAGTTCTTC. Its translation is CASSGEGVGEQFF. V gene TRBV5-1 combines with J gene TRBJ2-1; perhaps TRBD1 as D (6 bases). Trimming removed 4 bases at V and 10 bases at J, with 15 bases between. Per germline, CDR1 SGHRS and CDR2 YFSETQ. This CDR3 region has 13 residues.

CDR3 DNA sequence: TGTGCCAGCAGTTTACGTCCCGGCGGTCAGCCCCAGCATTTT. This gives the protein CASSLRPGGQPQHF. This chain joins TRBV28 and TRBJ1-5, with no clear D. The CDR3 is 14 residues long. Germline V gives CDR1 MDHEN, CDR2 SYDVKM. Trimming took off 2 bases at V and 6 bases at J, with 11 bases between the two ends.

V gene TRBV19 combines with J gene TRBJ1-5; D is uncertain. CDR3 size: 17 residues. With 3 bases removed from V and 4 bases from J, the gap between germline ends came to 19 bases. Germline assignment: CDR1 LNHDA and CDR2 SQIVND (reference sequence). This chain's CDR3 is CASSIIGSGEGNQPQHF. The CDR3 bases are TGTGCCAGTAGTATTATCGGAAGCGGGGAGGGTAATCAGCCCCAGCATTTT.

The chain recombines TRBV6-5 with TRBJ1-5; 7 positions match TRBD1. Germline V gene lookup returns CDR1 MNHEY and CDR2 SVGAGI. V dropped 6 bases and J dropped 6; count of bases not matched to a gene: 8. CDR3 size: 14 residues. This CDR3 reads CASRPGPGGQPQHF. In DNA form, the CDR3 reads TGTGCCAGCAGGCCGGGACCAGGGGGTCAGCCCCAGCATTTT.

The chain recombines TRBV4-1 with TRBJ2-5; tentatively, D is TRBD1 (5 bases). Trimming took off 0 bases at V and 1 base at J, with 12 bases between the two ends. Germline CDR1 MGHRA, CDR2 YSYEKL. This CDR3 has 16 amino acids. In DNA, the CDR3 is TGCGCCAGCAGCCAAGAGTTTAGGGGTAGCCAAGAGACCCAGTACTTC. This sequence encodes CASSQEFRGSQETQYF.

The chain has TRBV18 and TRBJ1-4; unclear D gene. Trimming cost V 5 bases and J 3 bases, with 7 bases left between them. The germline CDR1 and CDR2 sequences are KGHSH and LQKENI. The CDR3 contains 13 residues. CDR3 residues: CASSGGPNEKLFF. The CDR3 DNA is TGTGCCAGCTCAGGAGGACCTAATGAAAAACTGTTTTTT.

This chain uses TRBV10-3 with TRBJ1-2; possibly TRBD1 for D (5 bases). Germline V gene lookup returns CDR1 ENHRY and CDR2 SYGVKD. The CDR3 runs to 15 residues. Trimming pared 8 bases from V and 0 bases from J, leaving 16 bases between. CDR3 in amino acids: CAIGGDRIANYGYTF. As DNA, the CDR3 is TGTGCCATCGGCGGGGACCGAATAGCTAACTATGGCTACACCTTC.

V is TRBV5-1 and J is TRBJ2-5; 9 nucleotides agree with TRBD1. Trimming removed 0 bases from V and 5 bases from J; junction bases left unmatched: 5. This CDR3 is built from 15 residues. Germline V gene data show CDR1 as SGHRS and CDR2 as YFSETQ. The CDR3 loop reads CASSLEQGAWETQYF. The CDR3 region has the DNA TGCGCCAGCAGCTTGGAACAGGGGGCTTGGGAGACCCAGTACTTC.

The V and J genes are TRBV3-1 (or the pseudogene TRBV3-2) and TRBJ1-1; 11 bases line up with TRBD1. The V segment lost 7 bases and the J segment 2 bases; nucleotides outside the gene matches: 6. The CDR3 runs to 15 residues. The germline gives CDR1 LGHDT, CDR2 YNNKEL (reference sequence). CDR3: CASKRDRGVNTEAFF. The CDR3 nucleotides are TGTGCCAGCAAAAGGGACAGGGGGGTCAACACTGAAGCTTTCTTT.

The J gene is TRBJ2-1, the V gene TRBV6-5; no definite D call. Trimming took 3 bases from V and 6 from J, leaving 12 bases between them. CDR1 is MNHEY and CDR2 is SVGAGI in the germline V gene. This CDR3 comprises 14 residues. CDR3 bases: TGTGCCAGCAGTTATAACGGTGTGGTCAATGAGCAGTTCTTC. Its protein is CASSYNGVVNEQFF.

The chain employs TRBV7-2 and TRBJ1-1, with TRBD1 identical over 8 bases. Looked up from germline, CDR1 is SGHTA and CDR2 is FQGNSA. CDR3 size: 16 residues. V was pared by 6 bases and J by 1 base, with 10 bases of the junction left unmatched. Written as DNA, the CDR3 is TGTGCCAGCAGACAAACCAGGGGGCGGGGGAACACTGAAGCTTTCTTT. It codes for CASRQTRGRGNTEAFF.

V gene TRBV14 combines with J gene TRBJ1-3; 8 bases fit TRBD1. The CDR3 length is 14 residues. CDR1 and CDR2 (germline): SGHDN, FVKESK. The ends lost 6 bases at V and 2 bases at J; junction bases unmatched: 3. The CDR3, as DNA: TGTGCCAGCAGGGAACAGGGGGCTGGAAACACCATATATTTT. Amino acids: CASREQGAGNTIYF.

V and J are TRBV5-3 and TRBJ1-5; 9 bases are shared with TRBD1. TRBV5-3 counts as an open reading frame of uncertain function. V was pared by 5 bases and J by 9 bases, with 12 bases of the junction left unmatched. The CDR3 extends over 15 amino acids. The CDR3 loop is CARREGDRGWAPQHF. The CDR3 bases are TGTGCCAGAAGAGAGGGCGACAGGGGGTGGGCGCCCCAGCATTTT.

This sequence joins TRBV18 and TRBJ2-2, with D perhaps matching TRBD2 (6 bases). The CDR3 runs to 14 residues. The germline CDR1 and CDR2 sequences are KGHSH and LQKENI. V was shortened by 3 bases and J by 3 bases, with 8 bases between the two germline ends. Here the CDR3 reads CASSPWRDTGELFF. The CDR3, as DNA: TGTGCCAGCTCACCGTGGAGGGACACCGGGGAGCTGTTTTTT.

The chain uses TRBV3-1 (or the pseudogene TRBV3-2) and TRBJ2-7, with 8 bases identical to TRBD1. Looked up from germline, CDR1 is LGHDT and CDR2 is YNNKEL (reference sequence). Trimming cost V 4 bases and J 6 bases; bases outside gene matches: 8. The CDR3 has 14 residues. CDR3 coding DNA: TGTGCCAGCAGCCCCCGGACAGGGCGAGGCGAGCAGTACTTC. It codes for CASSPRTGRGEQYF.

This chain connects TRBV19 to TRBJ2-7; 9 bases map to TRBD1. Germline assignment: CDR1 LNHDA and CDR2 SQIVND (reference sequence). V lost 5 bases and J lost 2; bases outside the gene matches: 10. This CDR3 contains 16 residues. The CDR3 DNA reads as TGTGCCAGTAGTCGGCGTACGGGACAGGGCACCTACGAGCAGTACTTC. Its protein product is CASSRRTGQGTYEQYF.

The chain combines TRBV25-1 with TRBJ2-5, with 14 bases matching TRBD2. Trimming removed 4 bases from V and 5 bases from J; junction bases left unmatched: 3. From germline, CDR1 is MGHDK and CDR2 SYGVNS. CDR3 length: 15 residues. The CDR3 protein is CASSGTSGGSETQYF. DNA for the CDR3: TGTGCCAGCAGTGGGACTAGCGGGGGGTCGGAGACCCAGTACTTC.

The chain combines TRBV6-6 with TRBJ2-3, with TRBD1 identical over 7 bases. CDR1 and CDR2 from the germline V gene are MNHNY and SVGAGI (reference sequence). After removal of 5 bases from V and 3 bases from J, the junction contained 5 bases not matched to a gene. CDR3 size: 14 residues. CDR3 amino acids: CASSPGGRTDTQYF. The CDR3 nucleotides read TGTGCCAGCAGTCCAGGGGGTAGAACAGATACGCAGTATTTT.